The clone carrying this T cell receptor beta chain has more than one count but fewer than ten. Its antigen is as yet unknown. The CDR3 is 13 amino acids. CDR1 and CDR2 from the germline V gene are SGDLS and YYNGEE. With 0 bases removed from V and 4 bases from J, the gap between germline ends came to 7 bases. Via MiXCR, TCRdb re-called the 5' RACE reads, giving one row per CDR3 protein. In the table there are some 500,000 distinct CDR3 sequences, 13% to 15% of which are singletons. These data belong to a study of identical twins. General observations from the study: The degree of excess twin sharing was weaker in beta out-of-frame sequences. While abundant cord blood beta clonotypes carried fewer insertions, memory repertoires showed no such pattern.

These data also featured in a second study, about yellow fever vaccine responses in identical twins.

The sequenced sample consisted of CD4+ T cells sorted from blood. The source is a woman younger than 30 in good health. This chain connects TRBV9 to TRBJ1-1; D gene unclear. Here the CDR3 DNA reads TGTGCCAGCAGCGTAGTTATGGGCACTGAAGCTTTCTTT. Translated, it gives CASSVVMGTEAFF.